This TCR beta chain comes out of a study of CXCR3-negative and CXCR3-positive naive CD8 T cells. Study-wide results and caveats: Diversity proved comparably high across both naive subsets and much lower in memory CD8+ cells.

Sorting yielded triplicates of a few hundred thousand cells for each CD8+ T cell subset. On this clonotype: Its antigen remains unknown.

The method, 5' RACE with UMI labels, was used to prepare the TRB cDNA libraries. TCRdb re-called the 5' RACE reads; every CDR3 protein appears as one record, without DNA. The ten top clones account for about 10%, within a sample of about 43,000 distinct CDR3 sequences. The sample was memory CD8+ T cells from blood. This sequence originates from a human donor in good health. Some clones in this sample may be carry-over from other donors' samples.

CDR3 protein: CTSSPGAPYEQYF. The chain employs TRBV12-3 or TRBV12-4 and TRBJ2-7. CDR3 length equals 13 residues.